These T cell receptor beta chains were read from a single sample in a study of T cells in Graves' hyperthyroidism and ophthalmopathy. TCRdb re-analysed the multiplex PCR reads in MiXCR, keeping a single row per CDR3 protein. The table has a few hundred thousand distinct CDR3 sequences, around a quarter seen once. Sequences were obtained from blood. These TCRs come from a man aged 50-59 years with Graves' hyperthyroidism. Both conserved end residues are part of each CDR3. Fields, in order: V gene, clone size, D gene, J gene, CDR3 protein, CDR3 DNA. D genes are given only for firm matches. Some rows have no size entry. The others give once, few or many, or a class for an expanded clone.

TRBV20-1	many	-	TRBJ2-5	CSANRVETQYF	TGCAGTGCGAACAGGGTGGAGACCCAGTACTTC
TRBV9	-	-	TRBJ2-1	CASSVAGASYNEQFF	TGTGCCAGCAGCGTAGCGGGGGCCTCCTACAATGAGCAGTTCTTC
TRBV5-1	few	-	TRBJ2-1	CASSLDQSSYNEQFF	TGCGCCAGCAGCTTGGATCAGAGCTCCTACAATGAGCAGTTCTTC
TRBV28	many	-	TRBJ1-1	CATNGGGRNTEAFF	TGTGCCACCAATGGGGGGGGAAGGAACACTGAAGCTTTCTTT
TRBV29-1	few	-	TRBJ2-7	CSVTLGVDEQYF	TGCAGCGTGACACTGGGGGTCGACGAGCAGTACTTC
TRBV5-4	few	TRBD1	TRBJ2-7	CASSLPGQSYEQYF	TGTGCCAGCAGCCTACCGGGACAGAGTTACGAGCAGTACTTC
TRBV11-3	many	-	TRBJ2-1	CASSLGGVGSHNNEQFF	TGTGCCAGCAGTTTGGGGGGTGTTGGGAGTCACAACAATGAGCAGTTCTTC
TRBV12-3/TRBV12-4	many	-	TRBJ2-5	CASSLGSQETQYF	TGTGCCAGCAGTTTGGGGAGCCAAGAGACCCAGTACTTC
TRBV5-1	-	-	TRBJ2-2	CASSFTSSANTGELFF	TGCGCCAGCAGCTTTACTAGCAGCGCGAACACCGGGGAGCTGTTTTTT
TRBV6-1	few	-	TRBJ1-5	CASNAGNRQPQHF	TGTGCCAGCAATGCAGGAAATAGACAGCCCCAGCATTTT
TRBV5-6	-	TRBD1	TRBJ1-1	CASSLVQGGWDTEAFF	TGTGCCAGCAGCTTGGTACAGGGGGGATGGGACACTGAAGCTTTCTTT
TRBV11-3	few	-	TRBJ1-2	CASSPQQESGYTF	TGTGCCAGCAGCCCCCAACAGGAAAGTGGCTACACCTTC
TRBV19	few	-	TRBJ2-1	CASSHDGRDEQFF	TGTGCCAGTAGCCACGATGGCCGGGATGAGCAGTTCTTC
TRBV6-1	many	TRBD2	TRBJ2-7	CASKFASGSVYEQYF	TGTGCCAGCAAATTTGCTAGCGGGAGTGTCTACGAGCAGTACTTC
TRBV19	once	-	TRBJ1-5	CASSIGTGRGQPQHF	TGTGCCAGTAGTATAGGAACAGGACGGGGTCAGCCCCAGCATTTT
TRBV6-5	many	TRBD1	TRBJ1-1	CASSYSTTGAGASEAFF	TGTGCCAGCAGTTACTCGACTACAGGGGCAGGCGCATCTGAAGCTTTCTTT
TRBV6-1	few	TRBD1	TRBJ1-5	CASSNNRGEPQHF	TGTGCCAGCAGTAATAACAGGGGGGAGCCCCAGCATTTT
TRBV7-2	-	-	TRBJ2-6	CASSPRGGATGANVLTF	TGTGCCAGCAGCCCGAGGGGGGGGGCGACTGGGGCCAACGTCCTGACTTTC
TRBV20-1	many	-	TRBJ2-7	CSGLGAATYEQYF	TGCAGTGGACTAGGAGCGGCAACCTACGAGCAGTACTTC
TRBV6-9	few	TRBD2	TRBJ2-3	CASSSTQRGLGGTDTQYF	TGTGCCAGCAGTTCCACACAACGCGGACTAGGGGGCACAGATACGCAGTATTTT
TRBV12-3/TRBV12-4	few	-	TRBJ1-4	CASREAGPGEKLFF	TGTGCCAGCAGAGAAGCGGGACCGGGTGAAAAACTGTTTTTT
TRBV11-2	many	-	TRBJ2-5	CASSLVNQETQYF	TGTGCCAGCAGCTTAGTCAACCAAGAGACCCAGTACTTC
TRBV20-1	-	-	TRBJ1-5	CSAERGRNQPQHF	TGCAGTGCTGAGAGGGGGAGGAATCAGCCCCAGCATTTT